The clone carrying this T cell receptor (beta chain) was counted at least ten times. Its antigen is not known. This sample was taken from a study of response to subunit inactivated influenza vaccine. TCRdb redid the calling of the RT-PCR reads with MiXCR, one entry per CDR3 protein. The sample yields some 500,000 distinct CDR3 sequences, about an eighth seen once. The CDR3 is 13 residues long. Trimming took 6 bases from V and 4 from J, leaving 10 bases between them. Per the germline V gene, CDR1 is MNHNS and CDR2 is SASEGT. Whole-study findings and limits: Authors proposed each seasonal influenza vaccination draws in few new T cells.

This TCR came from a man in his forties or fifties who received an inactivated influenza vaccine. The sample was PBMCs from blood, taken roughly 6 weeks after vaccination. The chain recombines TRBV6-1 with TRBJ1-5; possibly TRBD1 for D (5 bases). The CDR3 sequence is CASSRQQNQPQHF. CDR3 DNA: TGTGCCAGCAGCCGACAGCAAAATCAGCCCCAGCATTTT.